A single sample is the source of the 9 T cell receptor beta chains below, sequenced in a study of cytomegalovirus exposure and HLA in healthy donors. PCR primers comprised 60 Vbeta and 13 Jbeta primers. Here immunoSEQ multiplex PCR was the method, and the copy in TCRdb shows in-frame clones only, minus some. The repertoire has some 180,000 clones, roughly 77% of them found once; the top ten carry 1.5% to 2%. The sample was PBMCs. The source of these receptors is a woman aged 30 to 39 in good health and CMV-seronegative.

The V and J genes are TRBV5-1 and TRBJ2-7; 8 bases agree with TRBD2. From germline, CDR1 is SGHRS and CDR2 YFSETQ. The V segment lost 4 bases and the J segment 1 base; nucleotides outside the gene matches: 13. The CDR3 contains 17 residues. CDR3 nucleotide sequence: TGCGCCAGCAGCCTTTGGGGTCAGCGGGGGCGATCCTACGAGCAGTACTTC. Translated, it gives CASSLWGQRGRSYEQYF.

This chain connects TRBV30 to TRBJ2-7; TRBD2 is a possible D gene (5 bases). Trimming took off 3 bases at V and 4 bases at J, with 16 bases between the two ends. Per the germline V gene, CDR1 is GTSNPN and CDR2 is SVGIG (reference sequence). The length of the CDR3 is 14 residues. The CDR3 region is CAWRENSVSYEQYF. The DNA of the CDR3 is TGTGCCTGGAGAGAGAATAGCGTATCGTACGAGCAGTACTTC.

This chain joins TRBV19 and TRBJ1-6, with TRBD1 identical over 8 bases. There are 13 residues in the CDR3. Germline V gives CDR1 LNHDA, CDR2 SQIVND (reference sequence). With 9 bases clipped from V and 10 bases from J, the junction kept 8 bases outside the gene matches. CDR3 protein: CASEDRALSPLHF. DNA for the CDR3: TGTGCCAGCGAGGACAGGGCTCTCTCACCCCTCCACTTT.

The rearrangement uses TRBV11-1 and TRBJ1-2; a weak D match, TRBD1 (6 bases). The CDR3 extends over 13 amino acids. The V gene's germline CDR1 is SGHAT and CDR2 FQDESV (reference sequence). The V and J ends lost 7 bases and 2 bases respectively, with 11 bases between them. DNA of the CDR3: TGTGCCAGCACGGGACACGCAAACTATGGCTACACCTTC. Its translation is CASTGHANYGYTF.

CDR3 DNA sequence: TGCGCCAGCAGCCAAGGGTGGCTACAGAGAAATTCACCCCTCCACTTT. Translation gives CASSQGWLQRNSPLHF. The V call is TRBV4-1, the J call TRBJ1-6; D unresolved. In germline, CDR1 is MGHRA, CDR2 YSYEKL. The CDR3 length is 16 residues. The V gene lost 1 base and the J gene lost 7 bases, with 14 bases spanning the gap.

V gene TRBV5-4 combines with J gene TRBJ2-5; 11 bases map to TRBD2. The CDR3 spans 14 residues. Germline loops: CDR1 SGHNT, CDR2 YYREEE (reference sequence). Germline trimming cut 4 bases from V and 3 bases from J; bases unmatched to any gene: 2. This CDR3 reads CASSPGLAEETQYF. As DNA, the CDR3 is TGTGCCAGCAGCCCGGGACTAGCGGAAGAGACCCAGTACTTC.

The rearrangement joins TRBV15 to TRBJ2-3, with 8 bases identical to TRBD2. The CDR3 has 15 residues. The germline V gene has CDR1 LNHNV and CDR2 YYDKDF (reference sequence). V was pared by 0 bases and J by 8 bases, with 7 bases of the junction left unmatched. CDR3 DNA: TGTGCCACCAGCAGAGATCAGCGGGGGTTGACTACGCAGTATTTT. This gives the protein CATSRDQRGLTTQYF.

The chain recombines TRBV4-1 with TRBJ1-2; 7 positions agree with TRBD1. The V segment lost 1 base and the J segment 4 bases; nucleotides outside the gene matches: 6. The CDR3 sequence is 15 residues long. Per germline, CDR1 MGHRA and CDR2 YSYEKL. The CDR3: CASSQGTGQSYGYTF. As DNA, the CDR3 is TGCGCCAGCAGCCAAGGGACGGGACAGAGCTATGGCTACACCTTC.

The V gene is TRBV5-4, the J gene TRBJ2-5, with TRBD2 as a possible D gene (5 bases). Trimming removed 2 bases from V and 7 bases from J, with 12 bases in between. Germline V lookup: CDR1 SGHNT, CDR2 YYREEE (reference sequence). This CDR3 is built from 13 residues. The DNA for the CDR3 is TGTGCCAGCAGCTTCGACCCCGGAGGGACCCAGTACTTC. Its protein product is CASSFDPGGTQYF. The full variable domain, rest sourced from reference TRBV5-4 and TRBJ2-5, is ETGVTQSPTHLIKTRGQQVTLRCSSQSGHNTVSWYQQALGQGPQFIFQYYREEENGRGNFPPRFSGLQFPNYSSELNVNALELDDSALYLCASSFDPGGTQYFGPGTRLLVL.